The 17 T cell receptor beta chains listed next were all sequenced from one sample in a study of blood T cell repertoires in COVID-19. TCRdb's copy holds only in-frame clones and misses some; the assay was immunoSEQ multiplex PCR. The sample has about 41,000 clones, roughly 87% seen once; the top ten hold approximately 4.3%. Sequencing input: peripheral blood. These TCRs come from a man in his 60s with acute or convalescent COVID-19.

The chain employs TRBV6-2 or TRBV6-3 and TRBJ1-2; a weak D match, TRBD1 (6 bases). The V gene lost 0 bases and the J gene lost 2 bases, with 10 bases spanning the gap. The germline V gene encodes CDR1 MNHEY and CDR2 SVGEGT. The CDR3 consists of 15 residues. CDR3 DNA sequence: TGTGCCAGCAGTTACTCGATGGACAGAAACTATGGCTACACCTTC. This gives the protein CASSYSMDRNYGYTF.

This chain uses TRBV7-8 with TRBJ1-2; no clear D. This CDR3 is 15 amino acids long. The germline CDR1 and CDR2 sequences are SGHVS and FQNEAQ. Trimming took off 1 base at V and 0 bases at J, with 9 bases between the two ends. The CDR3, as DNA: TGTGCCAGCAGCTTAGTTCGCAGCGCTAACTATGGCTACACCTTC. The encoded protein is CASSLVRSANYGYTF.

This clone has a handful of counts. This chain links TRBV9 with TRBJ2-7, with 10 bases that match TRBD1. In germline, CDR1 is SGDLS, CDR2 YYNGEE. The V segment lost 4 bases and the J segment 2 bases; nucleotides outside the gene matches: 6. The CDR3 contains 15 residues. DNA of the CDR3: TGTGCCAGCAGCTTAACCGGGACAGGGGCCTACGAGCAGTACTTC. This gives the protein CASSLTGTGAYEQYF.

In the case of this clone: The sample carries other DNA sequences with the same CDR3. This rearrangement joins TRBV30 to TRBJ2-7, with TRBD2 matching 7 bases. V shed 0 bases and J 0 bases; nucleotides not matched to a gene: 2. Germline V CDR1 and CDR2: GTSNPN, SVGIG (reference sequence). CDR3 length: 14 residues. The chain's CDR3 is CAWSVPGGSYEQYF. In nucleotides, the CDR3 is TGTGCCTGGAGTGTACCGGGGGGCTCCTACGAGCAGTACTTC.

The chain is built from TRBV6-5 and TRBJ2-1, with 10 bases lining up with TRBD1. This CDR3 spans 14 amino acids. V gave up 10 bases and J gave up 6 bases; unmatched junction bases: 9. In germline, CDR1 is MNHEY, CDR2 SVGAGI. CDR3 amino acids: CATTDRGGINEQFF. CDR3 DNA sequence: TGTGCCACGACGGACAGGGGGGGGATCAATGAGCAGTTCTTC.

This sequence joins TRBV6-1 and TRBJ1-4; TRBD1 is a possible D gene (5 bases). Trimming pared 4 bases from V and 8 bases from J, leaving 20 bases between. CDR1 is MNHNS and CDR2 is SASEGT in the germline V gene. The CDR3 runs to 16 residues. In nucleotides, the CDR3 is TGTGCCAGCAGTGGAAAACCGGGGGGTCCGAGAGAAAAACTGTTTTTT. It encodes CASSGKPGGPREKLFF.

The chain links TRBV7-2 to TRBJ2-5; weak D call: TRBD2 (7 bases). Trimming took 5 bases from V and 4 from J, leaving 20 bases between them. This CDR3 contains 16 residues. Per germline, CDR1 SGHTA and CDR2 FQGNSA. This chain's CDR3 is CASSQGGGAGGETQYF. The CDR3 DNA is TGTGCCAGCAGCCAAGGGGGAGGGGCTGGCGGAGAGACCCAGTACTTC.

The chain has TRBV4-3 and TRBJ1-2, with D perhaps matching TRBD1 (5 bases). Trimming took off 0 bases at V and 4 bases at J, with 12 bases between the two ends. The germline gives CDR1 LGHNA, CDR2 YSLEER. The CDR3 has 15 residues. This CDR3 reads CASSQDAGVGYGYTF. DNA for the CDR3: TGCGCCAGCAGCCAAGATGCGGGGGTTGGCTATGGCTACACCTTC.

CDR3 region: CATSRDYAGVMTEAFF. The CDR3 nucleotides read TGTGCCACCAGCAGAGATTATGCAGGGGTGATGACTGAAGCTTTCTTT. V is TRBV15 and J is TRBJ1-1; D perhaps matches TRBD1 (6 bases). V lost 0 bases, J lost 5 bases, and 16 bases lay in between. Germline loops: CDR1 LNHNV, CDR2 YYDKDF (reference sequence). The length of the CDR3 is 16 residues. Filled out from reference TRBV15 and TRBJ1-1, the complete variable domain reads DAMVIQNPRYQVTQFGKPVTLSCSQTLNHNVMYWYQQKSSQAPKLLFHYYDKDFNNEADTPDNFQSRRPNTSFCFLDIRSPGLGDTAMYLCATSRDYAGVMTEAFFGQGTRLTVV.

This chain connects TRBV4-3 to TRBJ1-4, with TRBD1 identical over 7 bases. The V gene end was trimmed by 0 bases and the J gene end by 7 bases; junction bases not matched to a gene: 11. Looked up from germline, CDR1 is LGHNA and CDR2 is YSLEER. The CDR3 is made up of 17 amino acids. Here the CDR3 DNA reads TGCGCCAGCAGCCAAGACCACCCAACCACAGGGGTTGAAAAACTGTTTTTT. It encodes CASSQDHPTTGVEKLFF.

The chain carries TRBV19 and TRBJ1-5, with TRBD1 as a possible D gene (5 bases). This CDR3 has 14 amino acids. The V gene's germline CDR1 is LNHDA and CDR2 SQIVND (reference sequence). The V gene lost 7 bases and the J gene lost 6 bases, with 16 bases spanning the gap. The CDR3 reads CASKSLTDGQPQHF. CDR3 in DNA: TGTGCCAGTAAGTCTCTGACAGATGGTCAGCCCCAGCATTTT.

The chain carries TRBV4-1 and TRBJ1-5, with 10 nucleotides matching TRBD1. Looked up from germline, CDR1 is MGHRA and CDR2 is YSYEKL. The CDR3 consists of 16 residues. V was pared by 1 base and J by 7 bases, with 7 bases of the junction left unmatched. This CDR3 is CASSQVWGQGLQPQHF. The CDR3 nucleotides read TGCGCCAGCAGCCAAGTCTGGGGACAGGGGTTACAGCCCCAGCATTTT.

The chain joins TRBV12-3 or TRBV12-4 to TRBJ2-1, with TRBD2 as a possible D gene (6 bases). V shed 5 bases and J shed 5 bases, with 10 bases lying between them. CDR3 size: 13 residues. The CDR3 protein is CASSGDSNNEQFF. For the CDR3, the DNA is TGTGCCAGCAGTGGGGACTCAAACAATGAGCAGTTCTTC.

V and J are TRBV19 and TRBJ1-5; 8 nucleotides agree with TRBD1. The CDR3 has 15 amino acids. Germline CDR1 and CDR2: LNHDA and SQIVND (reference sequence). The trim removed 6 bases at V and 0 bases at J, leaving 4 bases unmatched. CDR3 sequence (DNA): TGTGCCAGTAGCCTACAGGGGGGTAGCAATCAGCCCCAGCATTTT. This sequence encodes CASSLQGGSNQPQHF.

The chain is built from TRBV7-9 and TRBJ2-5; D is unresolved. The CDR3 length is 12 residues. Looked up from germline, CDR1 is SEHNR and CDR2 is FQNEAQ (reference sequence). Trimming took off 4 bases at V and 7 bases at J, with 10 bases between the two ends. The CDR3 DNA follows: TGTGCCAGCAGCTCTGAGGTCGGGACCCAGTACTTC. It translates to CASSSEVGTQYF.

In DNA, the CDR3 is TGCGCCAGCAGCCAAGATACAGGGGATAATTCACCCCTCCACTTT. Protein: CASSQDTGDNSPLHF. The chain is built from TRBV4-3 and TRBJ1-6, with 7 bases identical to TRBD1. The germline gives CDR1 LGHNA, CDR2 YSLEER. The J segment lost 5 bases and the V segment lost 0 bases, leaving 1 base of the junction unmatched. There are 15 residues in the CDR3.

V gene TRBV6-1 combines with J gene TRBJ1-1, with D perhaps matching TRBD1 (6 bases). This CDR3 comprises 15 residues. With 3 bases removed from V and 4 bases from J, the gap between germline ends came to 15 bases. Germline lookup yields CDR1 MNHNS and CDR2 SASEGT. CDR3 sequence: CASSDPGGAGTEAFF. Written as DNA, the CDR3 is TGTGCCAGCAGTGACCCGGGGGGGGCGGGCACTGAAGCTTTCTTT.